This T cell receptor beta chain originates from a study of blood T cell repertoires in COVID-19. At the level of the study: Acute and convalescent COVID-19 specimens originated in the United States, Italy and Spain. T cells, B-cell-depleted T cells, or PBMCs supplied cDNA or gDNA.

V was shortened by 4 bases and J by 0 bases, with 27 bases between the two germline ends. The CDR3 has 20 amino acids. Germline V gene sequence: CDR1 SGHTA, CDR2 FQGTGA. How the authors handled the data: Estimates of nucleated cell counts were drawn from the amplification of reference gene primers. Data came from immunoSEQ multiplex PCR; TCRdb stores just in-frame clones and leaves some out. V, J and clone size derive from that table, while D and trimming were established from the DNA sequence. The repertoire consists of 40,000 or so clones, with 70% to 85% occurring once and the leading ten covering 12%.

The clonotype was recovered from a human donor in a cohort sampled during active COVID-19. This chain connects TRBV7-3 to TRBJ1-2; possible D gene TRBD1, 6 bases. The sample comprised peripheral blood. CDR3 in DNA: TGTGCCAGCAGCTCCGAAGTTGACAGGCGGTTACGTGAAGCTAACTATGGCTACACCTTC. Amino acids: CASSSEVDRRLREANYGYTF.